One and the same sample provided the 11 T cell receptor beta chains below, sequenced in a study of blood T cell repertoires in COVID-19. Method: immunoSEQ multiplex PCR; TCRdb's copy keeps in-frame clones and lacks some. The table includes around 70,000 clones, around 82% detected once. What was sequenced was peripheral blood. The receptors shown here come from a human donor in a cohort sampled during active COVID-19.

The chain links TRBV7-9 to TRBJ1-1, with D tentatively TRBD1 (5 bases). Per the germline V gene, CDR1 is SEHNR and CDR2 is FQNEAQ (reference sequence). The CDR3 is 13 residues long. Trimming cost V 1 base and J 3 bases, with 6 bases left between them. The CDR3 DNA follows: TGTGCCAGCAGCTTAGTAGGGGACACTGAAGCTTTCTTT. It codes for CASSLVGDTEAFF.

The V and J genes are TRBV15 and TRBJ1-5, with D possibly being TRBD1 (6 bases). Trimming took off 0 bases at V and 5 bases at J, with 14 bases between the two ends. The CDR3 totals 16 residues. Germline values: CDR1 LNHNV, CDR2 YYDKDF (reference sequence). The CDR3 protein is CATSRDFWDTYQPQHF. CDR3 DNA sequence: TGTGCCACCAGCAGAGATTTTTGGGACACCTATCAGCCCCAGCATTTT.

This chain links TRBV4-2 with TRBJ1-1; the match to TRBD1 covers 7 bases. Germline V gene sequence: CDR1 LGHNA, CDR2 YNFKEQ. Unmatched junction bases numbered 4, after V lost 0 bases and J lost 3 bases. The CDR3 totals 15 residues. The CDR3 nucleotides are TGTGCCAGCAGCCAAGATGGCAGGGGGGACACTGAAGCTTTCTTT. Translating it yields CASSQDGRGDTEAFF.

The chain employs TRBV7-9 and TRBJ2-2; 8 nucleotides align to TRBD1. Germline lookup yields CDR1 SEHNR and CDR2 FQNEAQ (reference sequence). V shed 5 bases and J 7 bases; nucleotides not matched to a gene: 12. The CDR3 sequence is 16 residues long. CDR3 in DNA: TGTGCCAGCAGCCCTATGCGGACAGGGCTGGGCGGGGAGCTGTTTTTT. Translating gives CASSPMRTGLGGELFF. Variable domain in full (rest from reference TRBV7-9 and TRBJ2-2): DTGVSQNPRHKITKRGQNVTFRCDPISEHNRLYWYRQTLGQGPEFLTYFQNEAQLEKSRLLSDRFSAERPKGSFSTLEIQRTEQGDSAMYLCASSPMRTGLGGELFFGEGSRLTVL.

V gene TRBV19 combines with J gene TRBJ2-6; 10 positions agree with TRBD1. Per germline, CDR1 LNHDA and CDR2 SQIVND (reference sequence). With 10 bases clipped from V and 1 base from J, the junction kept 10 bases outside the gene matches. This CDR3 comprises 17 residues. CDR3 region: CATARDRGISGANVLTF. CDR3 in DNA: TGTGCCACCGCTCGGGACAGGGGTATTTCTGGGGCCAACGTCCTGACTTTC.

CDR3 bases: TGCAGTGCAGGGGGCGTTGGCTACACCTTC. Its protein is CSAGGVGYTF. The genes are TRBV20-1 and TRBJ1-2; 7 bases are shared with TRBD1. Germline trimming cut 6 bases from V and 7 bases from J; bases unmatched to any gene: 2. The CDR3 consists of 10 residues. From germline, CDR1 is DFQATT and CDR2 SNEGSKA (reference sequence).

The V gene is TRBV12-3 or TRBV12-4, the J gene TRBJ2-7; a weak D match, TRBD1 (6 bases). The CDR3 extends over 13 amino acids. Trimming cost V 5 bases and J 8 bases, with 16 bases left between them. The CDR3: CASSTTDSLKQYF. CDR3 nucleotide sequence: TGTGCCAGCAGTACGACGGACAGTCTCAAGCAGTACTTC.

The rearrangement links TRBV15 to TRBJ1-2, with 9 bases that match TRBD1. The CDR3 loop spans 15 amino acids. Germline assignment: CDR1 LNHNV and CDR2 YYDKDF (reference sequence). With V trimmed by 2 bases and J by 2 bases, 3 bases remained unmatched. CDR3 region: CATSRPGTGNYGYTF. In DNA, the CDR3 is TGTGCCACCAGCAGACCAGGGACAGGGAACTATGGCTACACCTTC. Supplemented by reference TRBV15 and TRBJ1-2, the full variable domain reads DAMVIQNPRYQVTQFGKPVTLSCSQTLNHNVMYWYQQKSSQAPKLLFHYYDKDFNNEADTPDNFQSRRPNTSFCFLDIRSPGLGDTAMYLCATSRPGTGNYGYTFGSGTRLTVV.

This clone was detected only a few times. This sequence joins TRBV6-5 and TRBJ2-7; D is perhaps TRBD1 (6 bases). The CDR3 has 15 residues. Looked up from germline, CDR1 is MNHEY and CDR2 is SVGAGI. V was pared by 2 bases and J by 3 bases, with 14 bases between. The CDR3 DNA is TGTGCCAGCAGTTACGACAGGCCTCCCAACTACGAGCAGTACTTC. Its protein is CASSYDRPPNYEQYF.

This sequence joins TRBV21-1 and TRBJ2-7; TRBD2, as called in the table, went unchecked against the DNA. TRBV21-1 is labeled a pseudogene. CDR3 length: 17 amino acids. CDR3: CASSKASGPTSSYEQYF. The CDR3 nucleotides read TGTGCCAGCAGCAAAGCCAGCGGGCCTACGAGCTCCTACGAGCAGTACTTC.

The rearrangement joins TRBV19 to TRBJ2-1; D unclear. Germline CDR1 reads LNHDA; CDR2 reads SQIVND (reference sequence). V lost 4 bases and J 10 bases, leaving 8 bases between the germline ends. The CDR3 runs to 11 residues. DNA for the CDR3: TGTGCCAGTAGTACTAGTAGGGAGCAGTTCTTC. Translating gives CASSTSREQFF.